The rows below give T cell receptor beta chains drawn from one sample of a study of blood T cell repertoires in COVID-19. The method was immunoSEQ multiplex PCR; TCRdb's version includes in-frame clones alone and lacks a portion of them. Among 300,000 to 350,000 clones, 75% to 90% were seen once, and the ten largest hold 2.9%. What was sequenced was peripheral blood. These receptors were collected from a woman in her twenties or thirties with COVID-19, enrolled during active disease. The CDR3 runs from the conserved cysteine through the conserved F or W. The D gene is left open where the match is weak. Where a row states a size, it is once, few, many or the class of an expanded clone; other rows omit it.

j_call: TRBJ2-7; clone_size: NA; v_call: TRBV7-9; d_call: TRBD1; cdr3_nt: TGTGCCAGCAGCTTAATGGGGACAGGGGGCTTGGAGCAGTACTTC; cdr3_aa: CASSLMGTGGLEQYF
j_call: TRBJ1-1; clone_size: NA; v_call: TRBV29-1; d_call: NA; cdr3_nt: TGCAGCGTTGAACTGGGACAGAACACTGAAGCTTTCTTT; cdr3_aa: CSVELGQNTEAFF
j_call: TRBJ1-2; clone_size: NA; v_call: TRBV3-1/TRBV3-2; d_call: NA; cdr3_nt: TGTGCCAGCAGCCAAGAAAGGGGGTATCAGGGCTACACCTTC; cdr3_aa: CASSQERGYQGYTF
j_call: TRBJ2-7; clone_size: NA; v_call: TRBV7-9; d_call: TRBD1; cdr3_nt: TGTGCCAGCAGCTTAGCGCTGGACAGGGCCGCTGTCCCCAACTACGAGCAGTACTTC; cdr3_aa: CASSLALDRAAVPNYEQYF
j_call: TRBJ1-5; clone_size: NA; v_call: TRBV7-2; d_call: TRBD1; cdr3_nt: TGTGCCAGCAGTCAAGGGGACAGGGTTGATCAGCCCCAGCATTTT; cdr3_aa: CASSQGDRVDQPQHF
j_call: TRBJ2-3; clone_size: once; v_call: TRBV6-2/TRBV6-3; d_call: TRBD2; cdr3_nt: TGTGCCAGCAGTCTTTCGACTAGCGGGATAACAGATACGCAGTATTTT; cdr3_aa: CASSLSTSGITDTQYF
j_call: TRBJ1-2; clone_size: NA; v_call: TRBV2; d_call: TRBD1; cdr3_nt: TGTGCCAGCAGGAGGACAGGAGACAACTATGGCTACACCTTC; cdr3_aa: CASRRTGDNYGYTF
j_call: TRBJ2-2; clone_size: once; v_call: TRBV7-9; d_call: NA; cdr3_nt: TGTGCCAGCAGCTTAGTGGAGGCCATCGGGGAGCTGTTTTTT; cdr3_aa: CASSLVEAIGELFF
j_call: TRBJ2-2; clone_size: NA; v_call: TRBV4-2; d_call: NA; cdr3_nt: TGTGCCAGCAGCCAAGAACGGTCGAGCGAAGGGGCCGGGGAGCTGTTTTTT; cdr3_aa: CASSQERSSEGAGELFF
j_call: TRBJ2-5; clone_size: NA; v_call: TRBV11-2; d_call: TRBD1; cdr3_nt: TGTGCCAGCTCCCCCAGGGGGAAGACTGAAGAGACCCAGTACTTC; cdr3_aa: CASSPRGKTEETQYF
j_call: TRBJ1-2; clone_size: NA; v_call: TRBV6-5; d_call: TRBD1; cdr3_nt: TGTGCCAGCAGCAAGGACAGGGAAGGCTATGGCTACACCTTC; cdr3_aa: CASSKDREGYGYTF
j_call: TRBJ2-7; clone_size: NA; v_call: TRBV2; d_call: TRBD2; cdr3_nt: TGTGCCAGTGGGGGAGGGACGGTACTTTACGAGCAGTACTTC; cdr3_aa: CASGGGTVLYEQYF
j_call: TRBJ1-2; clone_size: NA; v_call: TRBV18; d_call: NA; cdr3_nt: TGTGCCAGCTCACCAGACAGCCCCAACTATGGCTACACCTTC; cdr3_aa: CASSPDSPNYGYTF
j_call: TRBJ1-2; clone_size: few; v_call: TRBV30; d_call: TRBD1; cdr3_nt: TGTGCCTGGAGTGTAAAAACCGGGACAGGGGGCCGTGGCTACACCTTC; cdr3_aa: CAWSVKTGTGGRGYTF
j_call: TRBJ2-2; clone_size: NA; v_call: TRBV27; d_call: NA; cdr3_nt: TGTGCCAGCAGTTCCCTATTTAACACCGGGGAGCTGTTTTTT; cdr3_aa: CASSSLFNTGELFF
j_call: TRBJ2-5; clone_size: NA; v_call: TRBV19; d_call: NA; cdr3_nt: TGTGCCAGTAGTAACCGACAGAGCCAAGAGACCCAGTACTTC; cdr3_aa: CASSNRQSQETQYF
j_call: TRBJ2-2; clone_size: NA; v_call: TRBV10-3; d_call: TRBD2; cdr3_nt: TGTGCCATCAGTGAAGCGGGAGGGAGCACCGGGGAGCTGTTTTTT; cdr3_aa: CAISEAGGSTGELFF
j_call: TRBJ1-2; clone_size: NA; v_call: TRBV11-2; d_call: TRBD1; cdr3_nt: TGTGCCAGCAGCTTCGGGACAGGGGGCGAACGCCGTGGCTACACCTTC; cdr3_aa: CASSFGTGGERRGYTF
j_call: TRBJ2-1; clone_size: NA; v_call: TRBV2; d_call: TRBD2; cdr3_nt: TGTGCCACCGGACTAGCGGGAGGGCCTTATGAGCAGTTCTTC; cdr3_aa: CATGLAGGPYEQFF
j_call: TRBJ1-2; clone_size: NA; v_call: TRBV5-5; d_call: NA; cdr3_nt: TGTGCCAGCAGCTCTCGTGGGCGGACTTCGACCTTC; cdr3_aa: CASSSRGRTSTF
j_call: TRBJ2-7; clone_size: NA; v_call: TRBV7-9; d_call: TRBD2; cdr3_nt: TGTGCCAGCAGCGCCGGGACTAGCGGGAGAGTGTACGAGCAGTACTTC; cdr3_aa: CASSAGTSGRVYEQYF
j_call: TRBJ1-6; clone_size: few; v_call: TRBV25-1; d_call: TRBD1; cdr3_nt: TGTGCCAGCACTCGGGACAGGGATAATTCACCCCTCCACTTT; cdr3_aa: CASTRDRDNSPLHF
j_call: TRBJ1-1; clone_size: NA; v_call: TRBV18; d_call: NA; cdr3_nt: TGTGCCAGCTCACCGGCAGGGCCCGGCACTGAAGCTTTCTTT; cdr3_aa: CASSPAGPGTEAFF
j_call: TRBJ2-3; clone_size: NA; v_call: TRBV6-2/TRBV6-3; d_call: TRBD2; cdr3_nt: TGTGCCAGCAGTTATGGGACTAGCGTTTCGCAGTATTTT; cdr3_aa: CASSYGTSVSQYF
j_call: TRBJ1-4; clone_size: NA; v_call: TRBV6-1; d_call: TRBD1; cdr3_nt: TGTGCCAGCAGTGAAGCCCCCGGGACAGGAAATGAAAAACTGTTTTTT; cdr3_aa: CASSEAPGTGNEKLFF
j_call: TRBJ1-6; clone_size: NA; v_call: TRBV28; d_call: NA; cdr3_nt: TGTGCCAGCCGGTTGGGTGGCCGGGGAAGATATAATTCACCCCTCCACTTT; cdr3_aa: CASRLGGRGRYNSPLHF
j_call: TRBJ2-5; clone_size: NA; v_call: TRBV11-1; d_call: TRBD1; cdr3_nt: TGTGCCAGCAGCCAGGGACAGGGTCAAGAGACCCAGTACTTC; cdr3_aa: CASSQGQGQETQYF
j_call: TRBJ2-1; clone_size: NA; v_call: TRBV2; d_call: TRBD2; cdr3_nt: TGTGCCAGCAGTTTAGCGGGAGCACCCTACAATGAGCAGTTCTTC; cdr3_aa: CASSLAGAPYNEQFF
j_call: TRBJ2-3; clone_size: NA; v_call: TRBV25-1; d_call: TRBD1; cdr3_nt: TGTGCCAGCAGTGACTCGACAGGGGGTTGGGATACGCAGTATTTT; cdr3_aa: CASSDSTGGWDTQYF
j_call: TRBJ1-3; clone_size: NA; v_call: TRBV2; d_call: NA; cdr3_nt: TGTGCCAGCAGTCCGGGACACGCTGGAAACACCATATATTTT; cdr3_aa: CASSPGHAGNTIYF
j_call: TRBJ1-1; clone_size: NA; v_call: TRBV11-2; d_call: NA; cdr3_nt: TGTGCCAGCAGCTTATCGGTCACTGAAGCTTTCTTT; cdr3_aa: CASSLSVTEAFF
j_call: TRBJ2-7; clone_size: NA; v_call: TRBV19; d_call: TRBD2; cdr3_nt: TGTGCCAGTAGTATTAGAGGGCTAGCGGGAGTCGAGCAGTACTTC; cdr3_aa: CASSIRGLAGVEQYF
j_call: TRBJ1-2; clone_size: NA; v_call: TRBV5-5; d_call: NA; cdr3_nt: TGTGCCAGCAGCTTGGTACTTCAGGGGACCTATGGCTACACCTTC; cdr3_aa: CASSLVLQGTYGYTF
j_call: TRBJ1-4; clone_size: NA; v_call: TRBV5-1; d_call: TRBD1; cdr3_nt: TGCGCCAGCAGCATACAGGGGGCGGCTAATGAAAAACTGTTTTTT; cdr3_aa: CASSIQGAANEKLFF
j_call: TRBJ1-5; clone_size: NA; v_call: TRBV29-1; d_call: NA; cdr3_nt: TGCAGCGTTGGTTCAGGGCCCAATCAGCCCCAGCATTTT; cdr3_aa: CSVGSGPNQPQHF
j_call: TRBJ2-3; clone_size: NA; v_call: TRBV19; d_call: TRBD2; cdr3_nt: TGTGCCAGTCTAGCGGGAGGAGTTGCAGATACGCAGTATTTT; cdr3_aa: CASLAGGVADTQYF
j_call: TRBJ2-3; clone_size: NA; v_call: TRBV30; d_call: TRBD2; cdr3_nt: TGTGCCACGTCGACTAGCGGGATCACAGATACGCAGTATTTT; cdr3_aa: CATSTSGITDTQYF
j_call: TRBJ2-5; clone_size: NA; v_call: TRBV10-2; d_call: TRBD1; cdr3_nt: TGCGCCAGCAGTGTTCGGACAGGGGGGGGTGAGACCCAGTACTTC; cdr3_aa: CASSVRTGGGETQYF
j_call: TRBJ1-5; clone_size: NA; v_call: TRBV28; d_call: NA; cdr3_nt: TGTGCCAGCAGTTTAAGGCCCGACAGCCGCAATCAGCCCCAGCATTTT; cdr3_aa: CASSLRPDSRNQPQHF